These 10 T cell receptor beta chains were sequenced from one sample in a study of T-cell memory formation after mild COVID-19. One entry per CDR3 protein, called by TCRdb with MiXCR from the 5' RACE reads. The data contain under 250,000 distinct CDR3 sequences, just over 15% of them singletons. The sequenced material came from PBMCs or a T cell subset sorted from them (not recorded which). These receptor sequences come from an adult woman who had mild COVID-19 (a few samples of this study predate the infection). Cell type and time point are not known.

V is TRBV12-3 or TRBV12-4 and J is TRBJ1-5; tentative D call: TRBD1 (5 bases). Between the trimmed V and J ends, which lost 2 bases and 4 bases, there was a span of 12 bases. CDR3 length: 15 residues. The CDR3 DNA is TGTGCCAGCAGTTTAACAGGAGGATGGAATCAGCCCCAGCATTTT. It is translated as CASSLTGGWNQPQHF.

The chain combines TRBV13 with TRBJ2-7; the match to TRBD1 covers 10 bases. Germline V gene data show CDR1 as PRHDT and CDR2 as FYEKMQ (reference sequence). V lost 5 bases, J lost 5 bases, and 6 bases stayed unmatched. This CDR3 is 14 amino acids long. CDR3 loop: CASSTGQGLHEQYF. CDR3 nucleotide sequence: TGTGCCAGCAGCACGGGACAGGGGTTACACGAGCAGTACTTC.

There are many counts of this clonotype. V gene TRBV7-2 combines with J gene TRBJ2-7; TRBD1 matches at 8 bases. CDR3 size: 14 residues. V lost 5 bases to trimming and J lost 3 bases; unmatched junction nucleotides: 6. In germline, CDR1 is SGHTA, CDR2 FQGNSA. The CDR3 DNA reads as TGTGCCAGCAGCCCGGGACAGGCTAACTACGAGCAGTACTTC. Translation gives CASSPGQANYEQYF.

Only a few counts were recorded for this clonotype. V is TRBV6-5 and J is TRBJ1-2; tentative D call: TRBD1 (5 bases). CDR3 size: 15 residues. Germline V gene lookup returns CDR1 MNHEY and CDR2 SVGAGI. Deletions cut 7 bases from V and 4 bases from J, with 19 bases between. The CDR3 bases are TGTGCCAGCACCTACGGGCAGGGACGGGCCTATGGCTACACCTTC. Protein: CASTYGQGRAYGYTF.

This chain connects TRBV27 to TRBJ2-6, with D unresolved. The CDR3 runs to 17 residues. V was clipped by 2 bases and J by 0 bases, with 11 bases between them. The germline CDR1 and CDR2 sequences are MNHEY and SMNVEV (reference sequence). The CDR3 DNA is TGTGCCAGCAGTTTAGAAGGATCCTTCTCTGGGGCCAACGTCCTGACTTTC. It codes for CASSLEGSFSGANVLTF.

J is TRBJ2-3 and V is TRBV7-3, with D perhaps TRBD1 or TRBD2 (5 bases each). Per germline, CDR1 SGHTA and CDR2 FQGTGA. V lost 3 bases and J lost 6, with 13 bases in between. CDR3 length equals 14 residues. The CDR3 DNA follows: TGTGCCAGCAGCTTCCGGGACCCCAGGGATACGCAGTATTTT. Encoded protein: CASSFRDPRDTQYF.

This clonotype was observed at least ten times. This chain connects TRBV12-3 or TRBV12-4 to TRBJ2-1; D call uncertain. The CDR3 is made up of 14 amino acids. Trimming removed 0 bases at V and 6 bases at J, with 9 bases between. The CDR3 sequence: CASSLARSGNEQFF. DNA for the CDR3: TGTGCCAGCAGTTTAGCGCGTTCAGGCAATGAGCAGTTCTTC.

This clonotype was detected only a few times. The chain uses TRBV20-1 and TRBJ2-1, with TRBD2 matching 9 bases. The CDR3 runs to 15 residues. Per the germline V gene, CDR1 is DFQATT and CDR2 is SNEGSKA (reference sequence). V trimming: 5 bases; J trimming: 4 bases; junction bases outside the gene matches: 9. CDR3 in amino acids: CSADNSGSAYNEQFF. The CDR3 bases are TGCAGTGCTGATAATAGCGGGAGTGCTTACAATGAGCAGTTCTTC.

The chain couples TRBV7-3 to TRBJ2-3; 10 nucleotides align to TRBD2. The germline V gene has CDR1 SGHTA and CDR2 FQGTGA. The V segment lost 5 bases and the J segment 6 bases; nucleotides outside the gene matches: 5. The CDR3 runs 14 residues. The CDR3 DNA sequence: TGTGCCAGCAGCCCGGGACTAGCGCAGGATACGCAGTATTTT. Its translation is CASSPGLAQDTQYF.

The chain has TRBV20-1 and TRBJ2-5; 9 nucleotides match TRBD1. From germline, CDR1 is DFQATT and CDR2 SNEGSKA (reference sequence). The trim removed 5 bases at V and 5 bases at J, leaving 12 bases unmatched. This CDR3 comprises 15 residues. CDR3 amino acids: CSAFRTGVVWETQYF. The CDR3 DNA reads TGCAGTGCTTTCCGGACAGGGGTGGTGTGGGAGACCCAGTACTTC.